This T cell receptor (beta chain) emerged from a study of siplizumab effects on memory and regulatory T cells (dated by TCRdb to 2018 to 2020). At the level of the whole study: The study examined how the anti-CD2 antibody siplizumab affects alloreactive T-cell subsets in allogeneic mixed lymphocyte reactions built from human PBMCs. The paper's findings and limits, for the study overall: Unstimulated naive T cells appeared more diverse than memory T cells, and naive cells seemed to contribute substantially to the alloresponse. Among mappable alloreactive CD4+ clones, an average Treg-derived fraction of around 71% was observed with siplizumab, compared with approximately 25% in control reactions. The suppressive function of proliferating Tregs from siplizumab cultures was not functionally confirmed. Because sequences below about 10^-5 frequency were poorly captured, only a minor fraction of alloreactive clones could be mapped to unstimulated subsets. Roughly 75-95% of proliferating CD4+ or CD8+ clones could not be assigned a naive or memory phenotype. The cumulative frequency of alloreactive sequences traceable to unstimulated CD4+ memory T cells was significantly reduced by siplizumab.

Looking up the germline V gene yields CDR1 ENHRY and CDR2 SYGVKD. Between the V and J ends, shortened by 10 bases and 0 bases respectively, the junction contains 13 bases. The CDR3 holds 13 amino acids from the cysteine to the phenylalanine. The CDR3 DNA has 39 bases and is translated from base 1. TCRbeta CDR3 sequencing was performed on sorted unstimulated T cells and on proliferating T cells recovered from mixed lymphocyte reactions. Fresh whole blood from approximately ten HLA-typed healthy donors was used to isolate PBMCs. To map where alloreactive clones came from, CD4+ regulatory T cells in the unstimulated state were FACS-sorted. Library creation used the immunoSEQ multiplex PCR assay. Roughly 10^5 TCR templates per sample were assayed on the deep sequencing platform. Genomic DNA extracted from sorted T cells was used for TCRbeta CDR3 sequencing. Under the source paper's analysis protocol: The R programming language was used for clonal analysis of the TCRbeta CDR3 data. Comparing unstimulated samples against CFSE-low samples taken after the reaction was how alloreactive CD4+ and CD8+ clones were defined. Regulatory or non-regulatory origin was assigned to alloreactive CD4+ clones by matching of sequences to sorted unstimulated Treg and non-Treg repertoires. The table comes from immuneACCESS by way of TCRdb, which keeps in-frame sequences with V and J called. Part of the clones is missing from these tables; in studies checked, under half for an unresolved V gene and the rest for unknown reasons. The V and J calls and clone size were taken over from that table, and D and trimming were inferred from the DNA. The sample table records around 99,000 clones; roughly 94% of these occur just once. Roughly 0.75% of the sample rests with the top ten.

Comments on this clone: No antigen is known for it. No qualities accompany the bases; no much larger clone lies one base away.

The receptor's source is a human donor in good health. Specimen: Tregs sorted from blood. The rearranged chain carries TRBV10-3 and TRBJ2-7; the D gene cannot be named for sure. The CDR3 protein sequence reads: CATKISSSYEQYF. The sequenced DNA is TGTGCCACGAAAATCTCCAGCTCCTACGAGCAGTACTTC.